Listed here is a single T cell receptor (beta chain). The method was immunoSEQ multiplex PCR; TCRdb's version includes in-frame clones alone and lacks a portion of them. The table shows about 250,000 clones, with around nine tenths occurring only once. The sample originates from a study of blood T cell repertoires in COVID-19. The CDR3 loop spans 15 amino acids. Per germline, CDR1 LNHDA and CDR2 SQIVND (reference sequence). The V and J ends lost 3 bases and 0 bases respectively, with 8 bases between them. The origin of this receptor is a man between 18 and 29 years old with active or convalescent COVID-19. Sample: peripheral blood. The chain links TRBV19 to TRBJ1-4; D unresolved. CDR3 DNA sequence: TGTGCCAGTAGTATTCTGCAGGCAACTAATGAAAAACTGTTTTTT. Residues: CASSILQATNEKLFF.